Following are 21 T cell receptor beta chains from one sample sequenced in a study of cytomegalovirus exposure and HLA in healthy donors. Measured with immunoSEQ multiplex PCR; TCRdb has only the in-frame clones, and not every one. Among 90,000 or so clones listed, around 85% were seen once. Sequenced sample: PBMCs. These receptors originate from a man between 18 and 35 years old in good health and CMV-seropositive.

The chain carries TRBV11-2 and TRBJ1-1; D perhaps matches TRBD1 (5 bases). With 2 bases removed from V and 4 bases from J, the gap between germline ends came to 8 bases. Germline V gives CDR1 SGHAT, CDR2 FQNNGV. The CDR3 consists of 13 residues. CDR3 protein: CASSLTGPTEAFF. Written as DNA, the CDR3 is TGTGCCAGCAGCTTAACAGGTCCCACTGAAGCTTTCTTT.

This sequence joins TRBV7-3 and TRBJ2-2; D is uncertain. Germline V gene data show CDR1 as SGHTA and CDR2 as FQGTGA. Trimming took 1 base from V and 8 from J, leaving 8 bases between them. The CDR3 covers 13 residues. CDR3 sequence (DNA): TGTGCCAGCAGCTTAATTCGGTCGGGGGAGCTGTTTTTT. Encoded protein: CASSLIRSGELFF.

The chain uses TRBV6-1 and TRBJ1-2, with D possibly TRBD1 on 6 matching bases. CDR1 and CDR2 from the germline V gene are MNHNS and SASEGT. The CDR3 sequence is 15 residues long. Trimming removed 1 base at V and 4 bases at J, with 13 bases between. The CDR3 is CASSEDRVLGYGYTF. CDR3 nucleotide sequence: TGTGCCAGCAGTGAAGACAGGGTTTTGGGCTATGGCTACACCTTC.

The rearrangement uses TRBV5-4 and TRBJ1-1; D call uncertain. V was cut by 0 bases and J by 1 base, with 10 bases left in between. Germline-derived CDR1 and CDR2 are SGHNT and YYREEE (reference sequence). The CDR3 covers 15 residues. DNA of the CDR3: TGTGCCAGCAGCTTGGACCTGTATAGGAACACTGAAGCTTTCTTT. Translation: CASSLDLYRNTEAFF.

V usage is TRBV6-5 and J usage is TRBJ2-1; D unresolved. CDR1 and CDR2 (germline): MNHEY, SVGAGI. The CDR3 totals 15 residues. Trimming took 5 bases from V and 0 from J, leaving 11 bases between them. The CDR3 is CASSPGDPSYNEQFF. CDR3 DNA sequence: TGTGCCAGCAGTCCGGGTGACCCCTCCTACAATGAGCAGTTCTTC.

This chain connects TRBV10-3 to TRBJ2-7; 7 bases agree with TRBD1. V lost 0 bases and J lost 3; bases outside the gene matches: 8. Germline-derived CDR1 and CDR2 are ENHRY and SYGVKD. CDR3 length equals 16 residues. DNA for the CDR3: TGTGCCATCAGTGAGTCCTTGGGACAGAAGCACTACGAGCAGTACTTC. Encoded protein: CAISESLGQKHYEQYF.

The rearrangement joins TRBV25-1 to TRBJ1-1; 9 positions agree with TRBD1. This CDR3 region has 14 residues. Trimming took 4 bases from V and 3 from J; bases not matched to a gene: 3. The V gene's germline CDR1 is MGHDK and CDR2 SYGVNS. Written as DNA, the CDR3 is TGTGCCAGCAGTGTCGGGGACAGGGACACTGAAGCTTTCTTT. This codes for CASSVGDRDTEAFF.

CDR3 sequence: CASSLGGWDEQYF. DNA for the CDR3: TGTGCCAGCAGCTTGGGAGGTTGGGACGAGCAGTACTTC. The chain joins TRBV7-8 to TRBJ2-7; D may be TRBD2 (6 bases). The CDR3 spans 13 residues. The germline V and J ends were trimmed by 3 bases and 5 bases, with 11 bases remaining between them. From germline, CDR1 is SGHVS and CDR2 FQNEAQ. Looking up the rest from reference TRBV7-8 and TRBJ2-7 gives the full variable domain: GAGVSQSPRYKVAKRGQDVALRCDPISGHVSLFWYQQALGQGPEFLTYFQNEAQLDKSGLPSDRFFAERPEGSVSTLKIQRTQQEDSAVYLCASSLGGWDEQYFGPGTRLTVT.

This clone was counted between two and nine times. The chain recombines TRBV6-1 with TRBJ1-2; 7 nucleotides line up with TRBD1. Germline CDR1 reads MNHNS; CDR2 reads SASEGT. The CDR3 runs 15 residues. V trimming: 5 bases; J trimming: 4 bases; junction bases outside the gene matches: 10. CDR3 residues: CASSKEGGTSYGYTF. The CDR3 DNA follows: TGTGCCAGCAGTAAGGAAGGGGGCACCTCCTATGGCTACACCTTC.

The V and J genes are TRBV5-1 and TRBJ2-5, with 12 bases identical to TRBD2. Germline CDR1 reads SGHRS; CDR2 reads YFSETQ. J gave up 1 base and V 1 base, and 5 bases lay outside the gene matches. The CDR3 length is 17 residues. Written as DNA, the CDR3 is TGCGCCAGCAGCTTGACCCTAGCGGGAGGGATCCAAGAGACCCAGTACTTC. Amino acid sequence: CASSLTLAGGIQETQYF.

This clone was observed a single time. The rearrangement uses TRBV7-9 and TRBJ2-5; 7 positions match TRBD2. The V and J ends lost 0 bases and 2 bases, in that order; junction bases with no gene match: 9. Per the germline V gene, CDR1 is SEHNR and CDR2 is FQNEAQ (reference sequence). The CDR3 is 17 residues long. CDR3 protein: CASSLAEVSGPQETQYF. In nucleotides, the CDR3 is TGTGCCAGCAGCTTAGCGGAGGTTAGCGGGCCGCAAGAGACCCAGTACTTC.

The genes are TRBV7-9 and TRBJ2-5; 10 nucleotides line up with TRBD1. The germline V gene has CDR1 SEHNR and CDR2 FQNEAQ (reference sequence). V lost 1 base to trimming and J lost 4 bases; unmatched junction nucleotides: 3. The length of the CDR3 is 15 residues. This CDR3 is CASSLGTGGVETQYF. As DNA, the CDR3 is TGTGCCAGCAGCTTAGGGACAGGGGGAGTAGAGACCCAGTACTTC.

The J gene is TRBJ2-1, the V gene TRBV10-1; D not resolved. V was trimmed by 8 bases and J by 9 bases, leaving 17 bases between them. This CDR3 is 13 amino acids long. Germline CDR1 WNHNN, CDR2 SYGVQD (reference sequence). The CDR3 coding sequence is TGCGCCAGCGCGAACCTTGAAGGCGGTGAGCAGTTCTTC. This sequence encodes CASANLEGGEQFF.

The rearrangement links TRBV6-5 to TRBJ1-1, with 7 bases lining up with TRBD1. The germline V gene has CDR1 MNHEY and CDR2 SVGAGI. The V segment lost 2 bases and the J segment 3 bases; nucleotides outside the gene matches: 3. The CDR3 has 14 amino acids. The DNA of the CDR3 is TGTGCCAGCAGTTACAGGGGGCTCTACACTGAAGCTTTCTTT. This encodes CASSYRGLYTEAFF.

V and J are TRBV27 and TRBJ2-1; TRBD2 aligns across 10 bases. CDR1 is MNHEY and CDR2 is SMNVEV in the germline V gene (reference sequence). The CDR3 runs 14 residues. The V and J ends lost 5 bases and 7 bases, in that order; junction bases with no gene match: 5. The CDR3 sequence: CASSIAGGENEQFF. CDR3 DNA sequence: TGTGCCAGCAGTATAGCGGGAGGAGAGAATGAGCAGTTCTTC.

This chain uses TRBV28 with TRBJ1-5; 11 bases agree with TRBD1. Germline assignment: CDR1 MDHEN and CDR2 SYDVKM. Trimming cost V 4 bases and J 6 bases; bases outside gene matches: 5. The CDR3 consists of 15 residues. As DNA, the CDR3 is TGTGCCAGCAGTTCGGACAGGGGGCTTTCTCAGCCCCAGCATTTT. Amino acids: CASSSDRGLSQPQHF.

This clone has only one observation. CDR3 sequence: CASSLGHPPPGYTF. DNA for the CDR3: TGTGCCAGCAGCTTGGGACATCCCCCCCCCGGCTACACCTTC. The chain has TRBV5-6 and TRBJ1-2; no definite D call. The CDR3 is made up of 14 amino acids. From germline, CDR1 is SGHDT and CDR2 YYEEEE. V was clipped by 0 bases and J by 8 bases, with 14 bases between them.

The V gene is TRBV4-1, the J gene TRBJ2-5; 8 positions agree with TRBD2. The V gene's germline CDR1 is MGHRA and CDR2 YSYEKL. CDR3 size: 16 residues. V was pared by 4 bases and J by 2 bases, with 9 bases of the junction left unmatched. CDR3 region: CASSPHWREAQETQYF. CDR3 bases: TGCGCCAGCAGCCCGCACTGGCGGGAGGCGCAAGAGACCCAGTACTTC.

This clone turned up a few times. The chain employs TRBV18 and TRBJ1-3; D unresolved. From germline, CDR1 is KGHSH and CDR2 LQKENI. The CDR3 spans 15 residues. V lost 0 bases and J lost 0, with 6 bases in between. The CDR3 is CASSPPNNSGNTIYF. Here the CDR3 DNA reads TGTGCCAGCTCACCACCGAACAACTCTGGAAACACCATATATTTT.

J is TRBJ1-4 and V is TRBV28; 8 bases are a match to TRBD1. V dropped 8 bases and J dropped 4; count of bases not matched to a gene: 12. The CDR3 runs to 16 residues. The germline V gene has CDR1 MDHEN and CDR2 SYDVKM. The CDR3 loop reads CASLRGRGLNNEKLFF. In nucleotides, the CDR3 is TGTGCCAGCCTTCGCGGCAGGGGGCTTAATAATGAAAAACTGTTTTTT.

V and J are TRBV5-4 and TRBJ2-1; 7 bases agree with TRBD2. The germline gives CDR1 SGHNT, CDR2 YYREEE (reference sequence). This CDR3 has 14 amino acids. Trimming took 0 bases from V and 12 from J; bases not matched to a gene: 9. For the CDR3, the DNA is TGTGCCAGCAGCTTGGCCCCTAGCGGAGAACGGCAGTTCTTC. It yields the protein CASSLAPSGERQFF.